This T cell receptor (beta chain) was sequenced during a study of cytomegalovirus exposure and HLA in healthy donors. Whole-study results and caveats: Excluded were some V segments that proved indistinguishable, including TRBV6-2 and TRBV6-3. Most sequenced TCRs were rare (though some public TCRs occurred in many donors). Over 15,000 TCR beta sequences were associated with HLA alleles at 0.05 false discovery rate in a later analysis.

On this clone itself: What it binds is not known.

The PCR used 60 Vbeta and 13 Jbeta primers. The protocol was immunoSEQ multiplex PCR, while the TCRdb copy is restricted to in-frame clones and leaves out a portion. The sample lists about 190,000 clones, around 79% occurring once. The CDR3 length is 18 residues. Germline assignment: CDR1 SGHTA and CDR2 FQGNSA. V lost 4 bases and J lost 0, with 19 bases in between. The specimen sequenced was PBMCs. V usage is TRBV7-2 and J usage is TRBJ1-5; weak D call: TRBD1 (5 bases). This clonotype was sampled from a woman under 30 in good health and CMV-seronegative. CDR3 nucleotides: TGTGCCAGCAGCTCCCGTGTGGGGGAGGGAGATAGCAATCAGCCCCAGCATTTT. Its protein is CASSSRVGEGDSNQPQHF.